This T cell receptor beta chain derives from a study of tumor and adjacent non-tumor tissue in lung cancer. Study overall: On average, productive TCRbeta reads reached roughly 4.2 million per sample.

A modified ARM-PCR protocol with three rounds of nested PCR amplified TCRbeta. TCRdb re-called the multiplex PCR reads through MiXCR, storing one row per CDR3 protein. The table has about 110,000 distinct CDR3 sequences, around 82% seen once. The CDR3 is 12 residues long. Germline V gene lookup returns CDR1 MGHRA and CDR2 YSYEKL. RNA was extracted from bulk tissue without any cell sorting. Chemotherapy-naive patients with new lung cancer underwent thoracic surgery in China, August–November 2014. Study-wide findings and caveats: Tumor tissue had significantly higher TCR diversity than normal lung. Normal lung showed higher cumulative top 100 clone frequency than tumor.

With regard to this clonotype: Its matching antigen is unknown. A read error may produce the germline difference seen at one junction end.

Sequencing was performed on lung tumor tissue. The chain has TRBV4-1 and TRBJ1-1, with D perhaps TRBD1 (5 bases). The TCR originated in a man aged 65 to 79 with non-small cell lung cancer. The CDR3 nucleotides are TGCGTCAGCCGCCAAGATTGGGGACTGGCTTTCTTT. Protein product: CVSRQDWGLAFF.